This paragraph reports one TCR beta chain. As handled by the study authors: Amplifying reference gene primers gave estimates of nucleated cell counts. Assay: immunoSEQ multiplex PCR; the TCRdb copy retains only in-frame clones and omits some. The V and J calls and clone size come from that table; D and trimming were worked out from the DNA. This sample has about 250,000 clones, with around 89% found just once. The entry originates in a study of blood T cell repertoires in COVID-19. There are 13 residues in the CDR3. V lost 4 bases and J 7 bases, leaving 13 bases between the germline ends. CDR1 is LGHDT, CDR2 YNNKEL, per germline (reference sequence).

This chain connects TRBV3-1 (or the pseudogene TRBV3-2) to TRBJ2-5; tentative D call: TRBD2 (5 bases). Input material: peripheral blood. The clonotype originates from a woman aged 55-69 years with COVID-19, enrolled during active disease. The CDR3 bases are TGTGCCAGCAGCCCGTCGACGGGGAGGACCCAGTACTTC. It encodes CASSPSTGRTQYF.